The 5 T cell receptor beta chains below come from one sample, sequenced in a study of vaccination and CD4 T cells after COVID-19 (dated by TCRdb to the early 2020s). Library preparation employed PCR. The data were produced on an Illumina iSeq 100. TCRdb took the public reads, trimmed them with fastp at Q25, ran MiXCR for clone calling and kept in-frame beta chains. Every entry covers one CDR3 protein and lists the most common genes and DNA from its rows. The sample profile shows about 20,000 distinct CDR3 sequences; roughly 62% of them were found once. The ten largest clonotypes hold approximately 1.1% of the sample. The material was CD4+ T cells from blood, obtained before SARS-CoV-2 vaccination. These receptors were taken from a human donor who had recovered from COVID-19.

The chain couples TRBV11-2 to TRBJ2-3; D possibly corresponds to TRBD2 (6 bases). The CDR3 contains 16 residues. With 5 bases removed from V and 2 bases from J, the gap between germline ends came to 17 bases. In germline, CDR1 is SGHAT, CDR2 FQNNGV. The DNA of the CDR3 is TGTGCCAGCAGCCCCCAGGGTAGCGGTTCCACAGATACGCAGTATTTT. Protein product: CASSPQGSGSTDTQYF.

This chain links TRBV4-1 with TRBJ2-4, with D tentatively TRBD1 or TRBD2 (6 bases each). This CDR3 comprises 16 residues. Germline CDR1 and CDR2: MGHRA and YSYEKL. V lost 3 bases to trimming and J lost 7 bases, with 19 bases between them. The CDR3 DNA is TGCGCCAGCAGCCACCCCGCTGGAGGGGGGAAGAACATTCAGTACTTC. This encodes CASSHPAGGGKNIQYF.

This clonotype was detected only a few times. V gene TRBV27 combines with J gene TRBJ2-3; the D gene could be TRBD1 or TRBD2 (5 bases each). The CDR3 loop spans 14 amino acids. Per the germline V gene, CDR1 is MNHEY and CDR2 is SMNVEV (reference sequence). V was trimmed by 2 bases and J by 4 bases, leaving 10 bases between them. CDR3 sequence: CASSLGDGADTQYF. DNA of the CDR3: TGTGCCAGCAGTTTAGGGGACGGCGCAGATACGCAGTATTTT.

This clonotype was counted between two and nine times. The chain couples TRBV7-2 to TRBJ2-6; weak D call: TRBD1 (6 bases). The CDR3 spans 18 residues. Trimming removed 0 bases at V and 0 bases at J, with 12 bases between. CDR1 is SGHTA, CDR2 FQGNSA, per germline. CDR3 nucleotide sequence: TGTGCCAGCAGCTTAGCGGGGGCACCTTTCTCTGGGGCCAACGTCCTGACTTTC. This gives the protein CASSLAGAPFSGANVLTF.

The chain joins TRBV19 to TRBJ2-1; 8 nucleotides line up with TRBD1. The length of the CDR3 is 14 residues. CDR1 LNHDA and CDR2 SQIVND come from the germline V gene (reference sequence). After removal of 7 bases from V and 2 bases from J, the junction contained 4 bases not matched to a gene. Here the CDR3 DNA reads TGTGCCAGTACCTCAGGGGGCGCCTACAATGAGCAGTTCTTC. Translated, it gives CASTSGGAYNEQFF.